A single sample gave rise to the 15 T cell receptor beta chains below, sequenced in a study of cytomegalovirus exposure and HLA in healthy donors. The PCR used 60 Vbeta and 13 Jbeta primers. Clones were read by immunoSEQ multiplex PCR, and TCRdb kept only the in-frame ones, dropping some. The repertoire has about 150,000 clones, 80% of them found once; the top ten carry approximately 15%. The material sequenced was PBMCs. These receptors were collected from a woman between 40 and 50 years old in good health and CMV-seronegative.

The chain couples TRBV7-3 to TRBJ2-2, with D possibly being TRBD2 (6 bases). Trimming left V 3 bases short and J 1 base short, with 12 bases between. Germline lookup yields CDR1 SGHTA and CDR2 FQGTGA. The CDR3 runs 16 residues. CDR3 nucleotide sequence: TGTGCCAGCAGCTTGGGGGGAGTGCGGAACACCGGGGAGCTGTTTTTT. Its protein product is CASSLGGVRNTGELFF.

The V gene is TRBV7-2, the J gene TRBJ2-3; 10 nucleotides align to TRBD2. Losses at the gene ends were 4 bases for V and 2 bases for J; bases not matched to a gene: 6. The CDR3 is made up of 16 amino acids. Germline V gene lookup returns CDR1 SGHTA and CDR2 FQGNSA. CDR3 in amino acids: CASSSSGTSVTDTQYF. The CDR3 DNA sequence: TGTGCCAGCAGCTCCTCCGGGACTAGCGTCACAGATACGCAGTATTTT.

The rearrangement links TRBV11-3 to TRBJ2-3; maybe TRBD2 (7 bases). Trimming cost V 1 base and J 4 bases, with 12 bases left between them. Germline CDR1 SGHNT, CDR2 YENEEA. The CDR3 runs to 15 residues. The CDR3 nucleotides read TGTGCCAGCAGCTTAGTGGGCGGGGGCGCAGATACGCAGTATTTT. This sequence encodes CASSLVGGGADTQYF.

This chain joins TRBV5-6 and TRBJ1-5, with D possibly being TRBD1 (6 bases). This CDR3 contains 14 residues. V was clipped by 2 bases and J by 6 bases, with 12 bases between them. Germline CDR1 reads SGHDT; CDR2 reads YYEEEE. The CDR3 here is CASSLNRVGQPQHF. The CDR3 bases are TGTGCCAGCAGCTTAAACAGGGTTGGTCAGCCCCAGCATTTT. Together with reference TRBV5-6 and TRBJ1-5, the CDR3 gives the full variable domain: DAGVTQSPTHLIKTRGQQVTLRCSPKSGHDTVSWYQQALGQGPQFIFQYYEEEERQRGNFPDRFSGHQFPNYSSELNVNALLLGDSALYLCASSLNRVGQPQHFGDGTRLSIL.

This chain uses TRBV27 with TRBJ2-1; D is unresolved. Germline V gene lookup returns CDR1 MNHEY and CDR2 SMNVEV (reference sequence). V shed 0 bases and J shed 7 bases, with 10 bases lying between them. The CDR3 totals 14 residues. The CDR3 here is CASSLSPQWNEQFF. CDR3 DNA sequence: TGTGCCAGCAGTTTATCTCCGCAGTGGAATGAGCAGTTCTTC.

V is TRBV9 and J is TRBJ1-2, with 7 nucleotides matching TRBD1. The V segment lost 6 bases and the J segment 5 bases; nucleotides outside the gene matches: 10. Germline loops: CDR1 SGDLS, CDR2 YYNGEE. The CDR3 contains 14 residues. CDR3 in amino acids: CASTPRGQNYGYTF. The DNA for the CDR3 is TGTGCCAGCACCCCGAGGGGACAGAATTATGGCTACACCTTC.

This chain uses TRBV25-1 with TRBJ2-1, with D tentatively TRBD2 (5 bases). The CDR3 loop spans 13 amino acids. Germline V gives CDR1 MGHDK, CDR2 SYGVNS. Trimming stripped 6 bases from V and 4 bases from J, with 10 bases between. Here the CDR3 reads CASSGLYYNEQFF. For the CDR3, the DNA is TGTGCCAGCAGCGGACTTTATTACAATGAGCAGTTCTTC. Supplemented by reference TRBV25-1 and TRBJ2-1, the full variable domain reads EADIYQTPRYLVIGTGKKITLECSQTMGHDKMYWYQQDPGMELHLIHYSYGVNSTEKGDLSSESTVSRIRTEHFPLTLESARPSHTSQYLCASSGLYYNEQFFGPGTRLTVL.

Here the CDR3 reads CASSALYRADEQYF. The CDR3 coding sequence is TGTGCCAGCAGTGCCCTCTACAGGGCGGACGAGCAGTACTTC. J is TRBJ2-7 and V is TRBV25-1, with D possibly matching TRBD1 (6 bases). V lost 4 bases to trimming and J lost 5 bases, with 15 bases between them. Germline V lookup: CDR1 MGHDK, CDR2 SYGVNS. The CDR3 is made up of 14 amino acids.

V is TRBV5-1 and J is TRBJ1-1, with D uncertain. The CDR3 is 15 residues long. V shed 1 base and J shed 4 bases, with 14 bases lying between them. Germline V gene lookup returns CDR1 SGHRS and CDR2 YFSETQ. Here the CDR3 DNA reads TGCGCCAGCAGCTTGCCCCGCCCTGAGGGCACTGAAGCTTTCTTT. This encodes CASSLPRPEGTEAFF. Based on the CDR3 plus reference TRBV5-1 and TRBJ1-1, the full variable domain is KAGVTQTPRYLIKTRGQQVTLSCSPISGHRSVSWYQQTPGQGLQFLFEYFSETQRNKGNFPGRFSGRQFSNSRSEMNVSTLELGDSALYLCASSLPRPEGTEAFFGQGTRLTVV.

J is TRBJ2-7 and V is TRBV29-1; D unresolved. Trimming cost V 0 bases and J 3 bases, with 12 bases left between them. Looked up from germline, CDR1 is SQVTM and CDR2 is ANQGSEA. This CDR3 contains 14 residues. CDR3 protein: CSVEEPESLYEQYF. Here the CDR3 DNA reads TGCAGCGTTGAAGAGCCCGAGAGCCTCTACGAGCAGTACTTC.

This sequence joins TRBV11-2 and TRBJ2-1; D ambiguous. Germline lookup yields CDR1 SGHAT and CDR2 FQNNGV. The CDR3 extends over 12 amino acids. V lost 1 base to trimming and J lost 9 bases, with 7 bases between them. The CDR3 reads CASSLVPFEQFF. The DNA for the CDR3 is TGTGCCAGCAGCTTAGTCCCCTTTGAGCAGTTCTTC.

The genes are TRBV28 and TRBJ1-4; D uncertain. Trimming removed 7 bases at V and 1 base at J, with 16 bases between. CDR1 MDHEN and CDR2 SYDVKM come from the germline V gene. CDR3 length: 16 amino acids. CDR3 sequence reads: CASTEGPGVTNEKLFF. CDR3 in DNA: TGTGCCAGCACGGAGGGCCCCGGAGTAACTAATGAAAAACTGTTTTTT.

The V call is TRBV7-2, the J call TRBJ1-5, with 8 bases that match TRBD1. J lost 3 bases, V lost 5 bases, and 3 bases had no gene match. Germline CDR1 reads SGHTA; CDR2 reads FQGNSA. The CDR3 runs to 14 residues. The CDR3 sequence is CASSRTGLNQPQHF. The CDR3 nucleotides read TGTGCCAGCAGCCGGACAGGGCTCAATCAGCCCCAGCATTTT.

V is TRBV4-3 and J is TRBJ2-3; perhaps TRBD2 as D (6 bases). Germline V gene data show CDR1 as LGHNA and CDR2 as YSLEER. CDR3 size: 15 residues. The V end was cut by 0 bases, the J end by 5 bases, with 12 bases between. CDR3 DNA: TGCGCCAGCAGCCAAGAAGGCAGGGAGGTAGATACGCAGTATTTT. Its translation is CASSQEGREVDTQYF.

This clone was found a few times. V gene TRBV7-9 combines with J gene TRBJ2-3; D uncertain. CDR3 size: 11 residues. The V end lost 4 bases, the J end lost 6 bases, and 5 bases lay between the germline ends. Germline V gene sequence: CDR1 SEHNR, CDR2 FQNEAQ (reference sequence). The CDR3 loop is CASSSSDTQYF. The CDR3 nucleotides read TGTGCCAGCAGCTCGTCTGATACGCAGTATTTT.